This is a list of T cell receptor beta chains from one sample in a study of blood T cell repertoires in COVID-19. Generated by immunoSEQ multiplex PCR, the TCRdb table keeps only in-frame clones and is missing some. This table has around 180,000 clones, 81% appearing once. Sequenced input: peripheral blood. The origin of the receptors is a woman aged 80 or older with COVID-19, enrolled during active disease. Each CDR3 is given with its conserved first and last residue.

v_call cdr3_aa
TRBV4-2 CASSQRAGGLLTSTDTQYF
TRBV5-1 CASSFGQGNYGYTF
TRBV5-4 CASSLDLGIRPEAFF
TRBV11-2 CASSWTEGQPQHF
TRBV6-2/TRBV6-3 CASSYPGLGTDTQYF
TRBV19 CASSTRTGADTQYF
TRBV4-2 CASSQELGARNTIYF
TRBV5-6 CASSFFRESVSGETQYF
TRBV4-2 CASSRRLAGSQETQYF
TRBV5-1 CASSLSRTGDYTF
TRBV6-5 CASKLRWAPYEQYF
TRBV15 CATSRERSSGANVLTF
TRBV27 CANLDRGNQPQHF
TRBV11-3 CASSLDSRWAETQYF
TRBV14 CASSQGHTGGMDNQPQHF
TRBV5-1 CASSSSGRSTDTQYF
TRBV28 CASSFKYEQYF
TRBV7-3 CASSLTGGSYEQYF
TRBV29-1 CSVEGLPGETQYF
TRBV11-3 CASSLDHFAGAPLHF
TRBV9 CASSVDGQGGNEQYF
TRBV7-2 CASSLVGGSSYNEQFF
TRBV4-3 CASSQDPIQAYSSYEQYF
TRBV19 CASSPLAGANEQYF